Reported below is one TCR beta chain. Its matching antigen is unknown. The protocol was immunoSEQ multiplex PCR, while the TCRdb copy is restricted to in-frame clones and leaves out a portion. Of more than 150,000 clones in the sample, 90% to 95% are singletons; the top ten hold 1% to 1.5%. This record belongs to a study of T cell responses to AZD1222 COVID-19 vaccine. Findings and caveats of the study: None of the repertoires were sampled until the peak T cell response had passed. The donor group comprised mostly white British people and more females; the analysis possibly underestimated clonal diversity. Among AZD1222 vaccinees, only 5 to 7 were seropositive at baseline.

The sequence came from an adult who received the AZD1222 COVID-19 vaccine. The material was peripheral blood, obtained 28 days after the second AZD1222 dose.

The CDR3, as DNA: TGTGCCGCAGGGGGCGATGAGGTTCAGCCCCAGCATTTT. As protein: CAAGGDEVQPQHF. The gene calls are TRBV6-5 and TRBJ1-5, with 8 bases aligning to TRBD1. Trimming at V came to 11 bases and at J to 6 bases, leaving 9 bases not matched to a gene. CDR1 is MNHEY, CDR2 SVGAGI, per germline. This CDR3 contains 13 residues.